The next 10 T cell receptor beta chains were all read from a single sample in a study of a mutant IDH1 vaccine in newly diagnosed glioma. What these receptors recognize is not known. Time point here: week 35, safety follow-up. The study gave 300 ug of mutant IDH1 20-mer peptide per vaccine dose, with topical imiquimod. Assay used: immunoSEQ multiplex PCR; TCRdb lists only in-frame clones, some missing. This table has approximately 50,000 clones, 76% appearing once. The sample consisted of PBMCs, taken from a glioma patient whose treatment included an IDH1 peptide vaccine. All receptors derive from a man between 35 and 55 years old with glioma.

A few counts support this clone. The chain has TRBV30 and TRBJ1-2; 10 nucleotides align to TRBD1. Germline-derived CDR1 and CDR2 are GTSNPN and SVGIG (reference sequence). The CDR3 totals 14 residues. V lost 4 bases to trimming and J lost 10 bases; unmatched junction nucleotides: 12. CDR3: CAWTLPLTGGAYTF. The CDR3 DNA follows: TGTGCCTGGACCCTACCCTTGACAGGGGGCGCCTACACCTTC. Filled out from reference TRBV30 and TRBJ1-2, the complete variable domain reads SQTIHQWPATLVQPVGSPLSLECTVEGTSNPNLYWYRQAAGRGLQLLFYSVGIGQISSEVPQNLSASRPQDRQFILSSKKLLLSDSGFYLCAWTLPLTGGAYTFGSGTRLTVV.

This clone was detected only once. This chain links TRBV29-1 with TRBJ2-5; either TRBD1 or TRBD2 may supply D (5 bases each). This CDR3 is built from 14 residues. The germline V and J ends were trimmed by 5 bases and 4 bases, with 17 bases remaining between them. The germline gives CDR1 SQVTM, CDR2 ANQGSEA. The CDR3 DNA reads TGCAGCGTTTCGGGGACGCCAGCTAGAGAGACCCAGTACTTC. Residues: CSVSGTPARETQYF.

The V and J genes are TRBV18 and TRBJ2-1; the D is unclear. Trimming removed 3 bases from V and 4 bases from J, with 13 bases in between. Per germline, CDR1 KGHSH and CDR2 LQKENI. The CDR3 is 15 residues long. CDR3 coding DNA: TGTGCCAGCTCACCCACCTACGAAGGGTACAATGAGCAGTTCTTC. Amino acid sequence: CASSPTYEGYNEQFF.

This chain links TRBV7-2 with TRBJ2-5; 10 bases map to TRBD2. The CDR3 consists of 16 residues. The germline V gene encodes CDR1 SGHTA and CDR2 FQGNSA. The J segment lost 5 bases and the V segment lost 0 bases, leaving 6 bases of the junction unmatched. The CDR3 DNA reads TGTGCCAGCAGCTTAGCGGCTAGCGGGAGCGGGGAGACCCAGTACTTC. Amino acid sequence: CASSLAASGSGETQYF.

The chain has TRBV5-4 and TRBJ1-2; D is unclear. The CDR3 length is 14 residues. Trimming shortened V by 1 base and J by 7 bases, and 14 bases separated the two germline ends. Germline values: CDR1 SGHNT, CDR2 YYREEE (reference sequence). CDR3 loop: CASSLFQVEGGYTF. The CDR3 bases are TGTGCCAGCAGCTTGTTTCAGGTGGAAGGTGGCTACACCTTC. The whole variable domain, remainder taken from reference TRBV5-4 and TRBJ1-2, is ETGVTQSPTHLIKTRGQQVTLRCSSQSGHNTVSWYQQALGQGPQFIFQYYREEENGRGNFPPRFSGLQFPNYSSELNVNALELDDSALYLCASSLFQVEGGYTFGSGTRLTVV.

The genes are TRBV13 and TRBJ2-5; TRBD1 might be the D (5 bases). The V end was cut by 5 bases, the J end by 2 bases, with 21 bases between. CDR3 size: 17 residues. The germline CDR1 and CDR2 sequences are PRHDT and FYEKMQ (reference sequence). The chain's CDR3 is CASSAPPADSPQETQYF. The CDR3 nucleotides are TGTGCCAGCAGCGCACCCCCCGCCGACAGTCCTCAAGAGACCCAGTACTTC.

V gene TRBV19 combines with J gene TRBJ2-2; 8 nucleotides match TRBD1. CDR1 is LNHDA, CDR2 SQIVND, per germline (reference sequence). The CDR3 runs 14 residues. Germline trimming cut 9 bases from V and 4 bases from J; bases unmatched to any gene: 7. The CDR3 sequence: CASRGQARTGELFF. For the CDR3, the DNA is TGTGCCAGCAGGGGACAGGCTCGCACCGGGGAGCTGTTTTTT.

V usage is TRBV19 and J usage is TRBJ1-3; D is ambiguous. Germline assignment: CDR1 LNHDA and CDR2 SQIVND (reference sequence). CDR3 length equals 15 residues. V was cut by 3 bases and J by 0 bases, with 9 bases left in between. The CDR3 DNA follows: TGTGCCAGTAGTATTAGTGCCCTCTCTGGAAACACCATATATTTT. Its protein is CASSISALSGNTIYF.

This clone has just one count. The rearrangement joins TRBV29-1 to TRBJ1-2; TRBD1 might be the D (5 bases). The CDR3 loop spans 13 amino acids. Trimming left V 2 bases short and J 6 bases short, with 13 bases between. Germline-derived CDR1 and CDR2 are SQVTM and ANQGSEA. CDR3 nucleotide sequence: TGCAGCGTTGAACCAGGGAGAAGTCATGGCTACACCTTC. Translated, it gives CSVEPGRSHGYTF.

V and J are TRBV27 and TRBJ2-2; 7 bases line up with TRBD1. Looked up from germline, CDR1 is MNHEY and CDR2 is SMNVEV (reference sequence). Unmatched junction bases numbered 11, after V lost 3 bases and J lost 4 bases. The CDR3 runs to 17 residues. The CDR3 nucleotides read TGTGCCAGCAGTTTTGACCGGTTGAGGACAGGCACCGGGGAGCTGTTTTTT. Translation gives CASSFDRLRTGTGELFF.